Ten or more counts support the clone carrying this T cell receptor beta chain. Antigen unknown. This sample is drawn from a study of T-cell reconstitution after alpha-beta-depleted transplantation in children. Molecular barcoding with unique molecular identifiers was used for the TCRbeta library. TCRdb processed the PCR reads anew with MiXCR; each CDR3 protein has one entry. The data show about 460,000 distinct CDR3 sequences, with about 11% seen just once and roughly 2% held by the top ten. Looked up from germline, CDR1 is SEHNR and CDR2 is FQNEAQ (reference sequence). The CDR3 contains 16 residues. With 5 bases clipped from V and 4 bases from J, the junction kept 12 bases outside the gene matches. Study results and caveats: From newly produced T cells came most of the T-cell counts and diversity one year after transplant. Alpha-beta T cells about two months after transplant reportedly derived from several hundred expanded graft clones.

The sample here was PBMCs, taken before TCRalphabeta/CD19-depleted stem cell transplant. The receptor's source is a child aged 2-15 years with inherited bone marrow failure, due to receive a stem cell transplant. The V and J genes are TRBV7-9 and TRBJ2-3; the match to TRBD2 covers 7 bases. CDR3 sequence (DNA): TGTGCCAGCAGCCATTCACTAGGCGGGAGTGCAGATACGCAGTATTTT. This encodes CASSHSLGGSADTQYF.